The T cell receptor (beta chain) described here comes from a study of blood T cell repertoires in COVID-19. At the level of the study: Specimens from acute and convalescent COVID-19 originated in the United States, Italy and Spain.

Data came from immunoSEQ multiplex PCR; TCRdb stores just in-frame clones and leaves some out. The sample holds 60,000 to 90,000 clones; roughly 80% are singletons and the top ten take about 5.8%. CDR3 length: 17 residues. V gave up 2 bases and J gave up 3 bases; unmatched junction bases: 9. Per germline, CDR1 LNHDA and CDR2 SQIVND (reference sequence). The genes are TRBV19 and TRBJ1-5; 8 bases agree with TRBD1. The clonotype comes from a man in his 60s with active or convalescent COVID-19. The sample was peripheral blood. The CDR3 coding sequence is TGTGCCAGTAGTATAAGCCCAGGGGGCCCGATCAATCAGCCCCAGCATTTT. Translation: CASSISPGGPINQPQHF. Supplemented by reference TRBV19 and TRBJ1-5, the full variable domain reads DGGITQSPKYLFRKEGQNVTLSCEQNLNHDAMYWYRQDPGQGLRLIYYSQIVNDFQKGDIAEGYSVSREKKESFPLTVTSAQKNPTAFYLCASSISPGGPINQPQHFGDGTRLSIL.